The T cell receptor beta chain described here comes from a study of cytomegalovirus exposure and HLA in healthy donors. The PCR made use of 60 Vbeta and 13 Jbeta primers. Sequenced by immunoSEQ multiplex PCR; TCRdb stores in-frame clones only, minus some. This repertoire shows around 130,000 clones, roughly 80% found once; its top ten account for 4%. The CDR3 is made up of 16 amino acids. Trimming took 5 bases from V and 0 from J; bases not matched to a gene: 5. CDR1 LNHNV and CDR2 YYDKDF come from the germline V gene (reference sequence). Turning to this clone: The antigen is undetermined.

Study results and limitations: A previous analysis found most TCR beta V segments productive roughly 87% or roughly 30% of the time.

The sequence derives from a middle-aged woman in good health and CMV-seronegative. The sequenced sample was PBMCs. The chain carries TRBV15 and TRBJ2-3; the match to TRBD2 covers 10 bases. The CDR3 reads CATSPLAGASTDTQYF. Written as DNA, the CDR3 is TGTGCCACCAGCCCGCTAGCGGGAGCCAGCACAGATACGCAGTATTTT.